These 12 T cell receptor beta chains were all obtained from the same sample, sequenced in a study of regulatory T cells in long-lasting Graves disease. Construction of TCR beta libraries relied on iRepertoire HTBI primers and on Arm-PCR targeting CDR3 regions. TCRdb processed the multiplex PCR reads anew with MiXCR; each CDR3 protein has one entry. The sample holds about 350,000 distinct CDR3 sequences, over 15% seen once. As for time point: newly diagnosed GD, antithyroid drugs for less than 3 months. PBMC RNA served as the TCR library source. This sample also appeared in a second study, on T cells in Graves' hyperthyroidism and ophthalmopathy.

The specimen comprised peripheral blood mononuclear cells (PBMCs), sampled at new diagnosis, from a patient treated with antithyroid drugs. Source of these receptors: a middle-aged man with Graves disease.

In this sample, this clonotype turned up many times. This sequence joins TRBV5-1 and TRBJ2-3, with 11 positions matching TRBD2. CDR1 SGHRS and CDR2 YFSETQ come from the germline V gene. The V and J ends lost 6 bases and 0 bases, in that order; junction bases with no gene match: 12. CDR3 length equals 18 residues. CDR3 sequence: CASNVGLAGGPSTDTQYF. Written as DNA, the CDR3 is TGCGCCAGCAACGTGGGGCTAGCGGGGGGTCCCAGCACAGATACGCAGTATTTT.

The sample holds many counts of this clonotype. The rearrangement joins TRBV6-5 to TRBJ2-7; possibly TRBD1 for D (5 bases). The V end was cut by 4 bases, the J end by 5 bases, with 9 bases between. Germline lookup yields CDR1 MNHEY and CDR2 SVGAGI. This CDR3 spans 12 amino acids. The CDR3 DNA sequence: TGTGCCAGCAGTTCCCAGGGAAACGAGCAGTACTTC. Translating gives CASSSQGNEQYF.

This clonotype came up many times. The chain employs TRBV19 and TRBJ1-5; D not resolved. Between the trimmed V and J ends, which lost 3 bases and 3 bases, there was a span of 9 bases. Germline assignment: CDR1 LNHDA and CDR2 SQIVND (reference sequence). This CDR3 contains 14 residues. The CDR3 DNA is TGTGCCAGTAGTATTCGGGGTCCCAATCAGCCCCAGCATTTT. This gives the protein CASSIRGPNQPQHF.

This CDR3 reads CSVARTAQETQYF. CDR3 nucleotides: TGCAGCGTAGCCAGGACAGCACAAGAGACCCAGTACTTC. The V call is TRBV29-1, the J call TRBJ2-5; D perhaps matches TRBD1 (6 bases). The germline V gene encodes CDR1 SQVTM and CDR2 ANQGSEA. The CDR3 runs 13 residues. Trimming cost V 6 bases and J 2 bases, with 13 bases left between them.

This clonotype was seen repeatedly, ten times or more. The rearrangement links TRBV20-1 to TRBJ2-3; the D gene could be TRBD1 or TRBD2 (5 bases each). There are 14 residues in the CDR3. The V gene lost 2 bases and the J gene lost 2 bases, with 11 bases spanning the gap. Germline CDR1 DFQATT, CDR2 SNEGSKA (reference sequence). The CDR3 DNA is TGCAGTGCTAGATGGGGGTCTGCCACAGATACGCAGTATTTT. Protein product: CSARWGSATDTQYF.

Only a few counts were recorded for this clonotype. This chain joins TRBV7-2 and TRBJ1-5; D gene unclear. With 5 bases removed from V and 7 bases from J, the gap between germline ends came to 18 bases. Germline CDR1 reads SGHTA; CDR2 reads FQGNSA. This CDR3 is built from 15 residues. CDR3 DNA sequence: TGTGCCAGCAGCCGGAGAAAAGGGCTGGAACAGCCCCAGCATTTT. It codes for CASSRRKGLEQPQHF.

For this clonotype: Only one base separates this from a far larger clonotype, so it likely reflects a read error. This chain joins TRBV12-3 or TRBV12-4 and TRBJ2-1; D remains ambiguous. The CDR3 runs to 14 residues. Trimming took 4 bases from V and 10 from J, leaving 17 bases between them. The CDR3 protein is CASSSHGDSYEQFF. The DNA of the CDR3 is TGTGCCAGCAGTTCGCATGGTGACTCCTACGAGCAGTTCTTC.

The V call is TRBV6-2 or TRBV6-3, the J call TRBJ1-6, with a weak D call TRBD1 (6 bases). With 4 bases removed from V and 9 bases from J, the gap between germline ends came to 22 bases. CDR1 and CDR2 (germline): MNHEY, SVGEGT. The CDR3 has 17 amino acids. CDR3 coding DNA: TGTGCCAGCAGTTGCCCGAGTCCGGGACATCTATTTTCACCCCTCCACTTT. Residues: CASSCPSPGHLFSPLHF.

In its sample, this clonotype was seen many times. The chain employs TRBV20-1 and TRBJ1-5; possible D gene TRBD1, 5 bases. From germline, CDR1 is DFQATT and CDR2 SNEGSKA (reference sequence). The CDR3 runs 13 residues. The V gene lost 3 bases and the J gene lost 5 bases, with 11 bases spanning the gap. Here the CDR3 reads CSASATDDQPQHF. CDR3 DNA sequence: TGCAGTGCTAGCGCGACAGATGATCAGCCCCAGCATTTT.

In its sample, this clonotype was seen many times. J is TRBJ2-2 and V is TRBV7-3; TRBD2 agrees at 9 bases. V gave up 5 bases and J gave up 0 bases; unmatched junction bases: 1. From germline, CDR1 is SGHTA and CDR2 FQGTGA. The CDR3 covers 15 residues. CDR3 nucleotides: TGTGCCAGCAGCCCTAGCGGGACGAACACCGGGGAGCTGTTTTTT. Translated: CASSPSGTNTGELFF.

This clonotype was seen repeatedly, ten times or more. CDR3 amino acids: CASSRRDRGADTQYF. The CDR3 coding sequence is TGTGCCAGCAGTCGCCGGGACAGGGGAGCAGATACGCAGTATTTT. This chain uses TRBV28 with TRBJ2-3, with 10 bases that match TRBD1. The V and J ends lost 5 bases and 4 bases, in that order; junction bases with no gene match: 6. This CDR3 spans 15 amino acids. Germline CDR1 is MDHEN and CDR2 is SYDVKM.

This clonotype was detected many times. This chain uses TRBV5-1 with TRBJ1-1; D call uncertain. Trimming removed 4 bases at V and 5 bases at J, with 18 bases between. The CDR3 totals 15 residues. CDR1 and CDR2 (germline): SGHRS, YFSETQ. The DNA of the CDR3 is TGCGCCAGCAGCCCAGGTCCGGAGGGTAGTACTGAAGCTTTCTTT. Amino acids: CASSPGPEGSTEAFF.